Listed below are T cell receptor beta chains from one sample, sequenced in a study of shared clonotypes between healthy human individuals. The repertoire was sequenced with immunoSEQ multiplex PCR; TCRdb's copy has only in-frame clones and lacks some. The sample lists 700,000 or so clones, 72% occurring once. Source material: memory CD4+ T cells sorted from blood. The receptors come from a woman in her 30s in good health. Each CDR3 is given with its conserved first and last residue. The order of the fields is CDR3 DNA, CDR3 protein, clone size, D gene, J gene, V gene. D genes are given only for firm matches. The size entry is marked missing in some rows and otherwise reads once, few, many or a size class.

TGTGCCAGCAGCTTCTATCAATCCGGGACTAGAGGAGAGACCCAGTACTTC CASSFYQSGTRGETQYF - TRBD2 TRBJ2-5 TRBV7-8
TGTGCCAGCAGCCTCGTGGTTAAGCCCTCCTTATCCCATGGCTACACCTTC CASSLVVKPSLSHGYTF - - TRBJ1-2 TRBV7-9
TGTGCCAGCAGCTTGGCCGCAGCGTCTGGCCAAGAGACCCAGTACTTC CASSLAAASGQETQYF - - TRBJ2-5 TRBV5-5
TGTGCCAGCAGGGATGTTAGGCAGTCTCAAGAGACCCAGTACTTC CASRDVRQSQETQYF - - TRBJ2-5 TRBV5-4
TGTGCCAGCAGCGTGGGGACAGGGAGGTGGAAAGAGACCCAGTACTTC CASSVGTGRWKETQYF once TRBD1 TRBJ2-5 TRBV9
TGTGCCAGCAGCCCAACGGGGAACACTGAAGCTTTCTTT CASSPTGNTEAFF - - TRBJ1-1 TRBV11-3
TGTGCCAGCAGCAGACGGGGGGGCACTGAAGCTTTCTTT CASSRRGGTEAFF - - TRBJ1-1 TRBV5-6
TGTGCCAGCAGCCAAGTTAAGGGGACGACTAATGAAAAACTGTTTTTT CASSQVKGTTNEKLFF - - TRBJ1-4 TRBV5-8
TGTGCCAGCATCTTCCCAGGGGCCTTAAACACTGAAGCTTTCTTT CASIFPGALNTEAFF - - TRBJ1-1 TRBV5-6
TGTGCCAGCCTTCAACAGGGGGCGCCGGGAGAGACCCAGTACTTC CASLQQGAPGETQYF - TRBD1 TRBJ2-5 TRBV2
TGCGCCAGCAGCGAGACAGGTTACGAGCAGTACTTC CASSETGYEQYF - - TRBJ2-7 TRBV10-2
TGTGCCAGCACAATACAGGGTTCCGTAGATACGCAGTATTTT CASTIQGSVDTQYF once - TRBJ2-3 TRBV11-2
TGTGCCAGCAGCTTTTTCGGGGAAAACACTGAAGCTTTCTTT CASSFFGENTEAFF - - TRBJ1-1 TRBV5-5
TGTGCCAGCAGTGTAACTGAGCAGTACTTC CASSVTEQYF - - TRBJ2-7 TRBV6-1
TGTGCCAGTAATCCCGCAGCCAAAAACATTCAGTACTTC CASNPAAKNIQYF - - TRBJ2-4 TRBV19
TGTGCCATCAGTGAGTCCCTGGGCGGGGACGGATTCTACGAGCAGTACTTC CAISESLGGDGFYEQYF - - TRBJ2-7 TRBV10-3
TGTGCCAGCTCAAAAGACAGGGCCACCTCCTACGAGCAGTACTTC CASSKDRATSYEQYF - TRBD1 TRBJ2-7 TRBV18
TGCGCCAGCAGCTTTGGGACGGAGGAAAACACCATATATTTT CASSFGTEENTIYF - - TRBJ1-3 TRBV5-1
TGCGCCAGCAGTTCCGGACCCCCGAACACTGAAGCTTTCTTT CASSSGPPNTEAFF once - TRBJ1-1 TRBV5-1
TGCGCCAGCAGCTTTTGGGGGGGAGAGACCCAGTACTTC CASSFWGGETQYF - TRBD2 TRBJ2-5 TRBV5-1
TGTGCCAGTAGTGCCCTCCTCGGGACTAGCGGGAGGGACACCGGGGAGCTGTTTTTT CASSALLGTSGRDTGELFF - TRBD2 TRBJ2-2 TRBV19
TGTGCCAGTAGTAGCGGACAGGGGGGCAATCAGCCCCAGCATTTT CASSSGQGGNQPQHF many TRBD1 TRBJ1-5 TRBV19
TGCGCCAGCAGCTCGACTAGCGGGATTCAAGAGACCCAGTACTTC CASSSTSGIQETQYF few TRBD2 TRBJ2-5 TRBV5-1
TGTGCCAGCAGCTATGGGCCTAGCGGGATTATGGGCACCGGGGAGCTGTTTTTT CASSYGPSGIMGTGELFF - TRBD2 TRBJ2-2 TRBV7-9
TGTGCCAGCAGCCAGAGGTCCGGGGGGAAAGAGACCCAGTACTTC CASSQRSGGKETQYF - TRBD2 TRBJ2-5 TRBV14
TGTGCCAGCACAATTTTCCGGGACAGCACAGATACGCAGTATTTT CASTIFRDSTDTQYF - - TRBJ2-3 TRBV5-6
TGCGCCAGCAGCTTGGGGGACAGGGGGCTGGCTTTCTTT CASSLGDRGLAFF - TRBD1 TRBJ1-1 TRBV5-1
TGTGCCAGCAGTGAACCTCCGGGGACAAGGAACACCGGGGAGCTGTTTTTT CASSEPPGTRNTGELFF many - TRBJ2-2 TRBV25-1
TGTGCCAGCAGTCGGACAGGGAGGTACGAGCAGTACTTC CASSRTGRYEQYF - TRBD1 TRBJ2-7 TRBV27
TGCGCCAGCAGCCCCTCTAGCGGGGGCTACAATGAGCAGTTCTTC CASSPSSGGYNEQFF - TRBD2 TRBJ2-1 TRBV5-1
TGTGCCAGTAGTATAGGAGGGGAACTTCCTTTGGGCTACACCTTC CASSIGGELPLGYTF - - TRBJ1-2 TRBV19
TGCGCCAGCAGCTCCCTAGCGGGCCAACATACGCAGTATTTT CASSSLAGQHTQYF - TRBD2 TRBJ2-3 TRBV5-1
TGCGCCAGCAGCCCCAACGGCTGGGGCTACACCTTC CASSPNGWGYTF - - TRBJ1-2 TRBV10-1
TGTGCCAGCAGTCCCACCGGACTAGCGGTCGGCGGGGAGCTGTTTTTT CASSPTGLAVGGELFF - TRBD2 TRBJ2-2 TRBV2
TGTGCCATCCAAAGACTAGCGGGAGGCGCTAGCTCCTACGAGCAGTACTTC CAIQRLAGGASSYEQYF - TRBD2 TRBJ2-7 TRBV28
TGCGCCAGCAGCTTCGGAGACAGGGATGGTCAGCCCCAGCATTTT CASSFGDRDGQPQHF - TRBD1 TRBJ1-5 TRBV5-1
TGTGCCAGTAGTATCATTAAGGGACAGGGGGGTAAGAACTATGGCTACACCTTC CASSIIKGQGGKNYGYTF - TRBD1 TRBJ1-2 TRBV19
TGTGCCAGCAGTCTCAGGGGAGATAGCAATCAGCCCCAGCATTTT CASSLRGDSNQPQHF - - TRBJ1-5 TRBV6-1
TGTGCCAGCAGTTATGGTGGGGAAGCTTTCTTT CASSYGGEAFF - - TRBJ1-1 TRBV6-6
TGTGCCAGCTCACCACTTGGCGTTGGCACTGAAGCTTTCTTT CASSPLGVGTEAFF few - TRBJ1-1 TRBV18
TGTGCCAGCAGTTTGGGCCTTAGCGGGAGGGCCCCTAGCACAGATACGCAGTATTTT CASSLGLSGRAPSTDTQYF - TRBD2 TRBJ2-3 TRBV28